This T cell receptor (beta chain) stems from a study of blood T cell repertoires in COVID-19. Profiling relied on immunoSEQ multiplex PCR, and the TCRdb table lists in-frame clones only, not all of them. The data show 200,000 to 250,000 clones, around 87% seen once. Only a few counts were recorded for this clone. The TCR comes from a woman aged 70-85 years with active or convalescent COVID-19. Sequencing used peripheral blood.

CDR3 nucleotide sequence: TGTGCCAGCAGCTTATCAACAGGACCTAACACTGAAGCTTTCTTT. This translates into CASSLSTGPNTEAFF. This chain uses TRBV7-6 with TRBJ1-1; weak D call: TRBD1 (5 bases). V was clipped by 2 bases and J by 2 bases, with 12 bases between them. The CDR3 has 15 residues. Germline CDR1 and CDR2: SGHVS and FNYEAQ.